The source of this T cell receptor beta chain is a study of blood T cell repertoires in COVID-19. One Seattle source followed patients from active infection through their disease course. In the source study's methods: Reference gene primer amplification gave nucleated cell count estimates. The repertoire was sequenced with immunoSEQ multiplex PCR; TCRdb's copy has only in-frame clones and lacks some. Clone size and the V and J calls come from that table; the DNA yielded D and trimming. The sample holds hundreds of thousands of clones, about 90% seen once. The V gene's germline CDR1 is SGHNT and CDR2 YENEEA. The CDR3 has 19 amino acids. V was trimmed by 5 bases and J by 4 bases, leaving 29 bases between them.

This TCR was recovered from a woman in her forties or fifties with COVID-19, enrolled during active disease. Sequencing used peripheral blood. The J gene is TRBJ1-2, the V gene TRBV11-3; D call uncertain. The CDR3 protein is CASSTQSPDNLRPCYGYTF. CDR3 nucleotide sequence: TGTGCCAGCAGCACACAATCCCCCGATAACCTTCGCCCTTGCTATGGCTACACCTTC.